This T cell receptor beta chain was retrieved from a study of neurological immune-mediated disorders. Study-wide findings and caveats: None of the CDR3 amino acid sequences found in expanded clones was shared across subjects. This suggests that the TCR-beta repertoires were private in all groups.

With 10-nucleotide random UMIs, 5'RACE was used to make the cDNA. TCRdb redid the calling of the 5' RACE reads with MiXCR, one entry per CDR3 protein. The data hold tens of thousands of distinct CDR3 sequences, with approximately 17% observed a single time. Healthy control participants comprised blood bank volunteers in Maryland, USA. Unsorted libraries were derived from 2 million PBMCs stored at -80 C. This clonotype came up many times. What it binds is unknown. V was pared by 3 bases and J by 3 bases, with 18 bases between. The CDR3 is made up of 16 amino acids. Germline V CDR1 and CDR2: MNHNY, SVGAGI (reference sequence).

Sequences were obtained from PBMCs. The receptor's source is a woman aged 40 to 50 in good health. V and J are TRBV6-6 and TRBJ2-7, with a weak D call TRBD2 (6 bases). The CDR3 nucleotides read TGTGCCAGCAGTTATTCGAGACTAGAAGGTAGCTACGAGCAGTACTTC. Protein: CASSYSRLEGSYEQYF.